This T cell receptor (beta chain) was captured in a study of T cell repertoires in cytomegalovirus infection. On the study more broadly: Shared public TCR beta signatures pointed to both CMV infection and a matching HLA type.

TCRdb used MiXCR to reprocess the reads, holding one entry per CDR3 protein. In the table there are hundreds of thousands of distinct CDR3 sequences, 8% to 9.5% of which are singletons. Study results and caveats: The cumulative frequency of public TCR beta families distinguished individuals who carried CMV together with the relevant HLA. HLA-C-restricted CMV clonotypes gave the most frequent clonotype in two of eight donors.

The CDR3 consists of 14 residues. The J segment lost 3 bases and the V segment lost 6 bases, leaving 5 bases of the junction unmatched. The V gene's germline CDR1 is SGHDT and CDR2 YYEEEE. This clonotype occurred many times. What it recognizes is unknown. V is TRBV5-6 and J is TRBJ1-5; 8 bases align to TRBD1. This TCR came from a human donor in good health (CMV status not recorded). Some clones in this sample may be carry-over from other donors' samples. Material: PBMCs. The CDR3 nucleotides read TGTGCCAGCACTCTACAGGGGGTCAATCAGCCCCAGCATTTT. This gives the protein CASTLQGVNQPQHF.